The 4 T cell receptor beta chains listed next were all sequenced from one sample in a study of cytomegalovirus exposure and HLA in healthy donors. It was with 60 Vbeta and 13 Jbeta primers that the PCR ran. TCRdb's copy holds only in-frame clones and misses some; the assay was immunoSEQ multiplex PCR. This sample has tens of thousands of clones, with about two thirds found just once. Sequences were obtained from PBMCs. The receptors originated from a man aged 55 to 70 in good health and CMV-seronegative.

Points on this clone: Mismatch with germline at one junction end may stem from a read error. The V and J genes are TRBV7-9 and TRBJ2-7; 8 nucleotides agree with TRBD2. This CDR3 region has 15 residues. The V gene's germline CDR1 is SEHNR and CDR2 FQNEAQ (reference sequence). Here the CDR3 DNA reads TGTTCCAGCAGCATTGCACCGGGACTAGTCTACGAGCAGTACTTC. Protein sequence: CSSSIAPGLVYEQYF.

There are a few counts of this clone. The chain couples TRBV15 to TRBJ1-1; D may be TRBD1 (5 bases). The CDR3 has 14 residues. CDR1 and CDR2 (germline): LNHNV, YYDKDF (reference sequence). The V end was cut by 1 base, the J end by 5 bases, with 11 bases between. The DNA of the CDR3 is TGTGCCACCAGCAGAGTGGGGCAATCGACTGAAGCTTTCTTT. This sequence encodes CATSRVGQSTEAFF.

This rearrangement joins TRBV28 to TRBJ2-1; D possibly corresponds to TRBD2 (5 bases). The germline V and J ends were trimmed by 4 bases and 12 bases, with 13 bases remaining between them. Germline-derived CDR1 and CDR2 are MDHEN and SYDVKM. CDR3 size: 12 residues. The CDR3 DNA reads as TGTGCCAGCAGTTCCCCGGGATCAAGGCAGTTCTTC. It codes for CASSSPGSRQFF.

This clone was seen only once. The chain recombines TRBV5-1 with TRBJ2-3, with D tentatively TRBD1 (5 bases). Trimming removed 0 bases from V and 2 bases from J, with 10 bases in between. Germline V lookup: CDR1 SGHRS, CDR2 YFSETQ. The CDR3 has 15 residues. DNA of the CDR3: TGCGCCAGCAGCTTGGCCCTGACAGACACAGATACGCAGTATTTT. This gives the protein CASSLALTDTDTQYF.